One sample yielded the 15 T cell receptor beta chains listed below, sequenced in a study of beta chain features in type 1 diabetes. Sequencing targeted expressed TCRB transcripts, as all isolated RNA had been reverse transcribed. Only in-frame clones appear in the TCRdb table, and some are missing; sequencing was by immunoSEQ multiplex PCR. Seen here are around 500,000 clones, roughly 10% observed once, and the top ten hold approximately 0.05%. Input material: naive CD4+ T cells from blood. The receptors derive from a young woman in good health.

This clone has just a few counts. The V gene is TRBV29-1, the J gene TRBJ2-7; the D gene is possibly TRBD2 (6 bases). CDR1 and CDR2 from the germline V gene are SQVTM and ANQGSEA. V lost 7 bases to trimming and J lost 1 base, with 14 bases between them. The CDR3 loop spans 13 amino acids. CDR3 sequence: CSGGRRHSYEQYF. DNA of the CDR3: TGCAGCGGTGGGAGGCGGCATTCCTACGAGCAGTACTTC.

The J gene is TRBJ1-6, the V gene TRBV14; weak D call: TRBD1 (6 bases). Germline CDR1 SGHDN, CDR2 FVKESK. CDR3 length: 14 amino acids. The V and J ends lost 1 base and 6 bases respectively, with 7 bases between them. The CDR3 reads CASSQGTANSPLHF. CDR3 sequence (DNA): TGTGCCAGCAGCCAAGGGACAGCTAATTCACCCCTCCACTTT.

In its sample, this clone was seen a few times. The chain carries TRBV18 and TRBJ2-1; no firm D call. The CDR3 has 14 amino acids. V was pared by 2 bases and J by 2 bases, with 7 bases between. CDR1 and CDR2 (germline): KGHSH, LQKENI. CDR3 DNA: TGTGCCAGCTCACCATCGACAACCTACAATGAGCAGTTCTTC. Its translation is CASSPSTTYNEQFF.

This clone has just a few counts. J is TRBJ1-1 and V is TRBV7-2; D remains ambiguous. This CDR3 is 13 amino acids long. With 5 bases removed from V and 2 bases from J, the gap between germline ends came to 9 bases. Germline V lookup: CDR1 SGHTA, CDR2 FQGNSA. The CDR3 spells CASSQQPNTEAFF. Written as DNA, the CDR3 is TGTGCCAGCAGCCAACAGCCTAACACTGAAGCTTTCTTT.

The table lists this clone with a few counts. The chain is built from TRBV7-2 and TRBJ2-7; 9 nucleotides agree with TRBD1. Germline-derived CDR1 and CDR2 are SGHTA and FQGNSA. V lost 0 bases to trimming and J lost 5 bases; unmatched junction nucleotides: 5. The CDR3 is made up of 15 amino acids. The CDR3 DNA reads TGTGCCAGCAGCTTAGCTGGGACAGGGTTGGACGAGCAGTACTTC. This codes for CASSLAGTGLDEQYF.

This clone came up a few times. The chain is built from TRBV28 and TRBJ2-5, with 8 bases identical to TRBD1. In germline, CDR1 is MDHEN, CDR2 SYDVKM. The CDR3 sequence is 16 residues long. V dropped 6 bases and J dropped 5; count of bases not matched to a gene: 14. This CDR3 reads CASRYSQGQVHETQYF. For the CDR3, the DNA is TGTGCCAGCAGGTACTCCCAGGGACAGGTACATGAGACCCAGTACTTC. Using reference TRBV28 and TRBJ2-5 for the parts outside the CDR3, the full variable domain is DVKVTQSSRYLVKRTGEKVFLECVQDMDHENMFWYRQDPGLGLRLIYFSYDVKMKEKGDIPEGYSVSREKKERFSLILESASTNQTSMYLCASRYSQGQVHETQYFGPGTRLLVL.

In this sample, this clone turned up a few times. This chain connects TRBV28 to TRBJ2-1, with 11 bases lining up with TRBD2. Germline CDR1 reads MDHEN; CDR2 reads SYDVKM. V dropped 4 bases and J dropped 6; count of bases not matched to a gene: 11. The CDR3 is 17 amino acids. CDR3 in DNA: TGTGCCAGCAGTTCTAGCGGGGGGCCCTTTTTGAGCAATGAGCAGTTCTTC. This sequence encodes CASSSSGGPFLSNEQFF.

This clone was picked up a small number of times. Its ends do not fully match the called genes, so a read error is possible. The V and J genes are TRBV2 and TRBJ1-1, with a tentative D call TRBD1 (6 bases). The CDR3 has 13 residues. The germline gives CDR1 SNHLY, CDR2 FYNNEI. The CDR3 DNA reads as TGTGCCAGCAGTGAAGCGCTTCAGGACAGAATCCTCTTT. It encodes CASSEALQDRILF. Together with reference TRBV2 and TRBJ1-1, the CDR3 gives the full variable domain: EPEVTQTPSHQVTQMGQEVILRCVPISNHLYFYWYRQILGQKVEFLVSFYNNEISEKSEIFDDQFSVERPDGSNFTLKIRSTKLEDSAMYFCASSEALQDRILFGQGTRLTVV.

This clone was detected only a few times. V is TRBV5-4 and J is TRBJ1-6; D is possibly TRBD1 (5 bases). The V end lost 4 bases, the J end lost 7 bases, and 15 bases lay between the germline ends. The CDR3 runs to 15 residues. CDR1 and CDR2 from the germline V gene are SGHNT and YYREEE (reference sequence). For the CDR3, the DNA is TGTGCCAGCAGCCCCGGGGCAGGTTGGAATTCACCCCTCCACTTT. Translated, it gives CASSPGAGWNSPLHF.

This clone was seen more than once but under ten times. This rearrangement joins TRBV21-1 to TRBJ1-6; the D call TRBD1 from the table was never checked on the DNA. TRBV21-1 is flagged as a pseudogene. This CDR3 contains 14 residues. This chain's CDR3 is CASSKEGGNSPLHF. DNA of the CDR3: TGTGCCAGCAGCAAAGAAGGGGGCAATTCACCCCTCCACTTT.

This clone was seen only a few times. The chain combines TRBV4-3 with TRBJ1-4; unclear D gene. Trimming removed 0 bases at V and 4 bases at J, with 12 bases between. The germline CDR1 and CDR2 sequences are LGHNA and YSLEER. The CDR3 spans 16 residues. The CDR3 coding sequence is TGCGCCAGCAGCCAAGACCTCGTCAGGAGTAATGAAAAACTGTTTTTT. It codes for CASSQDLVRSNEKLFF.

This clone occurred many times. This sample also contains other DNA sequences that code for the same CDR3. This rearrangement joins TRBV7-2 to TRBJ2-3, with D hard to call. V lost 4 bases to trimming and J lost 2 bases, with 4 bases between them. Germline values: CDR1 SGHTA, CDR2 FQGNSA. CDR3 length: 12 amino acids. The CDR3 loop is CASSSYTDTQYF. In DNA form, the CDR3 reads TGTGCCAGCAGCTCTTACACAGATACGCAGTATTTT.

This clone was counted between two and nine times. The rearrangement joins TRBV27 to TRBJ2-6; D is ambiguous. This CDR3 is 15 amino acids long. Germline CDR1 MNHEY, CDR2 SMNVEV (reference sequence). V lost 3 bases and J 0 bases, leaving 6 bases between the germline ends. The CDR3 DNA is TGTGCCAGCAGTTTTGGAAACTCTGGGGCCAACGTCCTGACTTTC. Protein: CASSFGNSGANVLTF.

The rearrangement links TRBV9 to TRBJ2-3; TRBD1 agrees at 7 bases. The CDR3 has 16 residues. Germline-derived CDR1 and CDR2 are SGDLS and YYNGEE. The ends lost 0 bases at V and 1 base at J; junction bases unmatched: 5. The chain's CDR3 is CASSVDGTGGTDTQYF. The CDR3 DNA follows: TGTGCCAGCAGCGTAGATGGAACAGGGGGCACAGATACGCAGTATTTT. The complete variable domain, with remaining parts taken from reference TRBV9 and TRBJ2-3, reads DSGVTQTPKHLITATGQRVTLRCSPRSGDLSVYWYQQSLDQGLQFLIQYYNGEERAKGNILERFSAQQFPDLHSELNLSSLELGDSALYFCASSVDGTGGTDTQYFGPGTRLTVL.

This clone has a handful of counts. This rearrangement joins TRBV4-3 to TRBJ2-5, with a weak D call TRBD2 (5 bases). V was clipped by 0 bases and J by 4 bases, with 21 bases between them. This CDR3 spans 18 amino acids. Germline V gives CDR1 LGHNA, CDR2 YSLEER. CDR3 DNA: TGCGCCAGCAGCCAAGATAAGGGTTGGAGCGGCGGGCGAGAGACCCAGTACTTC. Protein product: CASSQDKGWSGGRETQYF.